The rows below give T cell receptor beta chains drawn from one sample of a study of T cell changes during pregnancy in multiple sclerosis. This table comes from immunoSEQ multiplex PCR, and its TCRdb copy is limited to in-frame clones, with some not included. Of about 100,000 clones in the sample, approximately 95% were seen once. The sequenced sample was peripheral blood, obtained after pregnancy. The receptors originated from a female donor with multiple sclerosis, enrolled in a pregnancy study. Each CDR3 is given with its conserved first and last residue. A D gene is named only where the DNA matches it firmly. Clone size, where shown, is once, few, many, or a class for clones that have expanded.

clone_size: -
v_call: TRBV5-1
cdr3_length: 13
j_call: TRBJ1-1
d_call: -
cdr3_nt: TGCGCCAGCAGCTTGGTACTGGACACTGAAGCTTTCTTT
cdr3_aa: CASSLVLDTEAFF

clone_size: -
v_call: TRBV4-1
cdr3_length: 12
j_call: TRBJ2-7
d_call: -
cdr3_nt: TGCGCCAGCAGCCCAGGGGATTTCCAGCAGTACTTC
cdr3_aa: CASSPGDFQQYF

clone_size: -
v_call: TRBV10-3
cdr3_length: 14
j_call: TRBJ1-3
d_call: -
cdr3_nt: TGTGCCATCAGTCCGGGAAGCTCTGGAAACACCATATATTTT
cdr3_aa: CAISPGSSGNTIYF

clone_size: -
v_call: TRBV27
cdr3_length: 13
j_call: TRBJ1-2
d_call: -
cdr3_nt: TGTGCCAGCAAACCCCCAGGGTCCTATGGCTACACCTTC
cdr3_aa: CASKPPGSYGYTF

clone_size: -
v_call: TRBV5-1
cdr3_length: 16
j_call: TRBJ1-1
d_call: TRBD1
cdr3_nt: TGCGCCAGCAGTGTGGACAGGAGTTCATCGAACACTGAAGCTTTCTTT
cdr3_aa: CASSVDRSSSNTEAFF

clone_size: -
v_call: TRBV10-3
cdr3_length: 15
j_call: TRBJ1-1
d_call: TRBD1
cdr3_nt: TGTGCCATCAGCCCCGGACAGGGTCTGAACACTGAAGCTTTCTTT
cdr3_aa: CAISPGQGLNTEAFF

clone_size: -
v_call: TRBV28
cdr3_length: 12
j_call: TRBJ2-7
d_call: -
cdr3_nt: TGTGCCAGCACAGCAGGGCGCTACGAGCAGTACTTC
cdr3_aa: CASTAGRYEQYF

clone_size: -
v_call: TRBV9
cdr3_length: 12
j_call: TRBJ2-1
d_call: -
cdr3_nt: TGTGCCAGCAGCGTAGCGAGGGATGAGCAGTTCTTC
cdr3_aa: CASSVARDEQFF

clone_size: -
v_call: TRBV11-2
cdr3_length: 13
j_call: TRBJ1-1
d_call: -
cdr3_nt: TGTGCCAGCAGCTTAAGGCACAGAACTGAAGCTTTCTTT
cdr3_aa: CASSLRHRTEAFF

clone_size: -
v_call: TRBV27
cdr3_length: 12
j_call: TRBJ2-1
d_call: -
cdr3_nt: TGTGCCACACGACTAGTTTCCAATGAGCAGTTCTTC
cdr3_aa: CATRLVSNEQFF

clone_size: -
v_call: TRBV29-1
cdr3_length: 15
j_call: TRBJ2-3
d_call: -
cdr3_nt: TGCAGCGCCGCCGAGGGCACTCTTGTGGCAGATACGCAGTATTTT
cdr3_aa: CSAAEGTLVADTQYF

clone_size: -
v_call: TRBV11-2
cdr3_length: 19
j_call: TRBJ1-2
d_call: TRBD1
cdr3_nt: TGTGCCAGCAGCAAAAACGCCCCTGACAGGGGGCGATGGTACTATGGCTACACCTTC
cdr3_aa: CASSKNAPDRGRWYYGYTF

clone_size: once
v_call: TRBV13
cdr3_length: 13
j_call: TRBJ2-1
d_call: -
cdr3_nt: TGTGCCAGCAGTTTTCGCGCGGACAATGAGCAGTTCTTC
cdr3_aa: CASSFRADNEQFF

clone_size: -
v_call: TRBV5-1
cdr3_length: 17
j_call: TRBJ2-2
d_call: -
cdr3_nt: TGCGCCAGCAGCTCCCGAGGGGGAGGGTCGCGGACCGGGGAGCTGTTTTTT
cdr3_aa: CASSSRGGGSRTGELFF

clone_size: -
v_call: TRBV9
cdr3_length: 16
j_call: TRBJ2-2
d_call: -
cdr3_nt: TGTGCCAGCAGCGCCTCTCTGGCCCCGACAACCGGGGAGCTGTTTTTT
cdr3_aa: CASSASLAPTTGELFF

clone_size: -
v_call: TRBV27
cdr3_length: 18
j_call: TRBJ2-2
d_call: TRBD2
cdr3_nt: TGTGCCAGCAGTTTACTCACCCTAGCGGGAGGATATACCGGGGAGCTGTTTTTT
cdr3_aa: CASSLLTLAGGYTGELFF

clone_size: -
v_call: TRBV28
cdr3_length: 12
j_call: TRBJ2-7
d_call: -
cdr3_nt: TGTGCCAGCAGTTCCCCGGGGATAAGGCAGTACTTC
cdr3_aa: CASSSPGIRQYF

clone_size: -
v_call: TRBV15
cdr3_length: 13
j_call: TRBJ2-1
d_call: -
cdr3_nt: TGTGCCACCAAGGGACTGGGTTACAATGAGCAGTTCTTC
cdr3_aa: CATKGLGYNEQFF

clone_size: few
v_call: TRBV5-1
cdr3_length: 15
j_call: TRBJ2-1
d_call: TRBD1
cdr3_nt: TGCGCCAGCAGCCAACCCGGGACAGAGTACAATGAGCAGTTCTTC
cdr3_aa: CASSQPGTEYNEQFF

clone_size: -
v_call: TRBV4-3
cdr3_length: 15
j_call: TRBJ1-2
d_call: -
cdr3_nt: TGCGCCAGCAGCCAAGATATGGGAGGAGAGACCGGCTACACCTTC
cdr3_aa: CASSQDMGGETGYTF

clone_size: -
v_call: TRBV7-2
cdr3_length: 16
j_call: TRBJ2-3
d_call: TRBD2
cdr3_nt: TGTGCCAGCAGCTTAGCCACTAGCGGGATGCGAGATACGCAGTATTTT
cdr3_aa: CASSLATSGMRDTQYF

clone_size: -
v_call: TRBV27
cdr3_length: 17
j_call: TRBJ2-2
d_call: TRBD1
cdr3_nt: TGTGCCAGCACCACCTCGGCTGGCAGGGGGCGGACCGGGGAGCTGTTTTTT
cdr3_aa: CASTTSAGRGRTGELFF

clone_size: -
v_call: TRBV11-3
cdr3_length: 15
j_call: TRBJ2-1
d_call: -
cdr3_nt: TGTGCCAGCAGCTCCTCCTCGACTAGCTACAATGAGCAGTTCTTC
cdr3_aa: CASSSSSTSYNEQFF

clone_size: -
v_call: TRBV28
cdr3_length: 13
j_call: TRBJ2-7
d_call: TRBD2
cdr3_nt: TGTGCCAGCGCCGCGGGGGGCACCTACGAGCAGTACTTC
cdr3_aa: CASAAGGTYEQYF

clone_size: -
v_call: TRBV9
cdr3_length: 13
j_call: TRBJ2-7
d_call: -
cdr3_nt: TGTGCCAGCAGCGTGGGGAGAATCGACGAGCAGTACTTC
cdr3_aa: CASSVGRIDEQYF

clone_size: -
v_call: TRBV11-3
cdr3_length: 19
j_call: TRBJ2-3
d_call: TRBD2
cdr3_nt: TGTGCCAGCAGCTTAAGCCTACGACTAGCGGGAGGAGATTCAGATACGCAGTATTTT
cdr3_aa: CASSLSLRLAGGDSDTQYF

clone_size: -
v_call: TRBV14
cdr3_length: 13
j_call: TRBJ1-1
d_call: -
cdr3_nt: TGTGCCAGCCGGCGGGGGAGCTTCACTGAAGCTTTCTTT
cdr3_aa: CASRRGSFTEAFF

clone_size: -
v_call: TRBV19
cdr3_length: 15
j_call: TRBJ2-1
d_call: TRBD2
cdr3_nt: TGTGCCAGTAGCCTCGCGGGACTAGCCTTCAATGAGCAGTTCTTC
cdr3_aa: CASSLAGLAFNEQFF

clone_size: -
v_call: TRBV6-6
cdr3_length: 15
j_call: TRBJ1-5
d_call: TRBD1
cdr3_nt: TGTGCCAGCAGTTACTCGGGGACAGGGTTTCAGCCCCAGCATTTT
cdr3_aa: CASSYSGTGFQPQHF

clone_size: -
v_call: TRBV7-2
cdr3_length: 16
j_call: TRBJ1-3
d_call: TRBD1
cdr3_nt: TGTGCCAGCAGCCCTTGGACAGGGGTGGTTGGAAACACCATATATTTT
cdr3_aa: CASSPWTGVVGNTIYF

clone_size: -
v_call: TRBV7-9
cdr3_length: 17
j_call: TRBJ2-2
d_call: TRBD2
cdr3_nt: TGTGCCAGCAGCTTACCCCGGCTAGCGGGGGCCACCGGGGAGCTGTTTTTT
cdr3_aa: CASSLPRLAGATGELFF

clone_size: -
v_call: TRBV5-4
cdr3_length: 15
j_call: TRBJ2-1
d_call: -
cdr3_nt: TGTGCCAGCAGCTTGGGCGGGGTCTCCTACAATGAGCAGTTCTTC
cdr3_aa: CASSLGGVSYNEQFF

clone_size: -
v_call: TRBV27
cdr3_length: 17
j_call: TRBJ2-5
d_call: TRBD2
cdr3_nt: TGTGCCAGCAGTTTATCGATGAGCGGGAGGGCCGGAGAGACCCAGTACTTC
cdr3_aa: CASSLSMSGRAGETQYF

clone_size: -
v_call: TRBV29-1
cdr3_length: 11
j_call: TRBJ1-1
d_call: -
cdr3_nt: TGCAGCGTTCTAAGGGGCGCTGAAGCTTTCTTT
cdr3_aa: CSVLRGAEAFF

clone_size: -
v_call: TRBV7-8
cdr3_length: 15
j_call: TRBJ1-5
d_call: TRBD1
cdr3_nt: TGTGCCAGCAGCCAACAGGGGTCTGGCAATCAGCCCCAGCATTTT
cdr3_aa: CASSQQGSGNQPQHF

clone_size: -
v_call: TRBV27
cdr3_length: 15
j_call: TRBJ2-1
d_call: -
cdr3_nt: TGTGCCAGCAGTCCGACACGAGATTACTACAATGAGCAGTTCTTC
cdr3_aa: CASSPTRDYYNEQFF

clone_size: -
v_call: TRBV6-1
cdr3_length: 15
j_call: TRBJ2-6
d_call: -
cdr3_nt: TGTGCCAGCAGTGACGATAGCTCTGGGGCCAACGTCCTGACTTTC
cdr3_aa: CASSDDSSGANVLTF

clone_size: -
v_call: TRBV6-4
cdr3_length: 14
j_call: TRBJ2-3
d_call: -
cdr3_nt: TGTGCCAGCAGTGACAAGGACTCCTCAGATACGCAGTATTTT
cdr3_aa: CASSDKDSSDTQYF

clone_size: -
v_call: TRBV5-1
cdr3_length: 15
j_call: TRBJ2-1
d_call: -
cdr3_nt: TGCGCCAGCAGCTTTTCGGCTTCAAAGGGGAATGAGCAGTTCTTC
cdr3_aa: CASSFSASKGNEQFF

clone_size: -
v_call: TRBV12-5
cdr3_length: 16
j_call: TRBJ2-7
d_call: TRBD2
cdr3_nt: TGTGCTAGTGTCCCGCCCGCAGCTAGCGGGAGTTACGAGCAGTACTTC
cdr3_aa: CASVPPAASGSYEQYF

clone_size: -
v_call: TRBV6-1
cdr3_length: 17
j_call: TRBJ2-1
d_call: TRBD1
cdr3_nt: TGTGCCAGCAGTGAAGCGGGAACAGACAGGGTCAGGAGTGAGCAGTTCTTC
cdr3_aa: CASSEAGTDRVRSEQFF

clone_size: -
v_call: TRBV9
cdr3_length: 16
j_call: TRBJ2-1
d_call: TRBD2
cdr3_nt: TGTGCCAGCAGCGTAGCCCCGGGAGGGGCCTACAATGAGCAGTTCTTC
cdr3_aa: CASSVAPGGAYNEQFF

clone_size: -
v_call: TRBV5-4
cdr3_length: 13
j_call: TRBJ2-7
d_call: TRBD2
cdr3_nt: TGTGCCAGCAGCCTAGCGGGAACCCACGAGCAGTACTTC
cdr3_aa: CASSLAGTHEQYF

clone_size: -
v_call: TRBV5-8
cdr3_length: 16
j_call: TRBJ1-4
d_call: TRBD1
cdr3_nt: TGTGCCAGCAGCCCAGGACAGGGGAGGGATAATGAAAAACTGTTTTTT
cdr3_aa: CASSPGQGRDNEKLFF

clone_size: -
v_call: TRBV28
cdr3_length: 16
j_call: TRBJ1-1
d_call: -
cdr3_nt: TGTGCCAGCAGCCCCCTCGCAGGCTCGGGAAGTCGTGAAGCTTTCTTT
cdr3_aa: CASSPLAGSGSREAFF

clone_size: -
v_call: TRBV7-7
cdr3_length: 13
j_call: TRBJ2-5
d_call: -
cdr3_nt: TGTGCCAGCAGCCGAGGGCGCCAAGAGACCCAGTACTTC
cdr3_aa: CASSRGRQETQYF

clone_size: -
v_call: TRBV29-1
cdr3_length: 15
j_call: TRBJ2-3
d_call: TRBD2
cdr3_nt: TGCAGCGCCAAGGGGACTAGCGGATACACAGATACGCAGTATTTT
cdr3_aa: CSAKGTSGYTDTQYF

clone_size: once
v_call: TRBV2
cdr3_length: 17
j_call: TRBJ1-5
d_call: -
cdr3_nt: TGTGCCAGCAGTGAAGCGCGTCCCGGTATTAGCAATCAGCCCCAGCATTTT
cdr3_aa: CASSEARPGISNQPQHF

clone_size: -
v_call: TRBV30
cdr3_length: 13
j_call: TRBJ1-5
d_call: -
cdr3_nt: TGTGCCTGGAGCCGGGATAGCAATCAGCCCCAGCATTTT
cdr3_aa: CAWSRDSNQPQHF

clone_size: -
v_call: TRBV28
cdr3_length: 17
j_call: TRBJ1-4
d_call: -
cdr3_nt: TGTGCCAGCAGTTTCCCGAGAGACCAGGTTCTTAATGAAAAACTGTTTTTT
cdr3_aa: CASSFPRDQVLNEKLFF

clone_size: -
v_call: TRBV7-9
cdr3_length: 16
j_call: TRBJ1-3
d_call: -
cdr3_nt: TGTGCCAGCAGCGGACGGACTCAAAGCTCTGGAAACACCATATATTTT
cdr3_aa: CASSGRTQSSGNTIYF

clone_size: -
v_call: TRBV5-1
cdr3_length: 16
j_call: TRBJ2-2
d_call: TRBD1
cdr3_nt: TGCGCCAGCAGCTTGCAACCTAACAGGGGCGCCGGGGAGCTGTTTTTT
cdr3_aa: CASSLQPNRGAGELFF

clone_size: -
v_call: TRBV19
cdr3_length: 13
j_call: TRBJ1-1
d_call: -
cdr3_nt: TGTGCCAGTAGCCAATGGGGCAACACTGAAGCTTTCTTT
cdr3_aa: CASSQWGNTEAFF

clone_size: -
v_call: TRBV28
cdr3_length: 15
j_call: TRBJ2-7
d_call: TRBD1
cdr3_nt: TGTGCCAGCAGCGCGAGGACAGGGTGGGACTACGAGCAGTACTTC
cdr3_aa: CASSARTGWDYEQYF

clone_size: -
v_call: TRBV19
cdr3_length: 12
j_call: TRBJ1-5
d_call: -
cdr3_nt: TGTGCCACTTCCCCCCTACATCAGCCCCAGCATTTT
cdr3_aa: CATSPLHQPQHF

clone_size: -
v_call: TRBV18
cdr3_length: 17
j_call: TRBJ1-3
d_call: -
cdr3_nt: TGTGCCAGCTCACCACGTCTCCTCGAGGGAGCTGGAAACACCATATATTTT
cdr3_aa: CASSPRLLEGAGNTIYF